This T cell receptor beta chain emerged from a study of CD8+CD57+ T cells in acquired aplastic anemia. Study-level points and caveats: Both patients and controls carried the same twenty-nine CD8+ CDR3 sequences.

On this clonotype: What it recognizes is unknown.

Germline V gene data show CDR1 as SGHTA and CDR2 as FQGTGA. V lost 2 bases, J lost 0 bases, and 8 bases lay in between. CDR3 size: 15 residues. It was genomic DNA that served as the template for profiling TCR beta VDJ and CDR3. TCRdb processed the reads anew with MiXCR; each CDR3 protein has one entry. The sample yields about 270,000 distinct CDR3 sequences, roughly 50% seen once. The source material was sorted CD4+, CD8+, or CD8+CD57+ T cells (not recorded which) from PBMCs. The chain links TRBV7-3 to TRBJ2-1; no firm D call. The source of this sequence is a human donor with severe aplastic anemia or a healthy control (not recorded which). The CDR3 spells CASSLDSSSYNEQFF. CDR3 nucleotides: TGTGCCAGCAGCTTAGACTCAAGCTCCTACAATGAGCAGTTCTTC. Full variable domain (missing parts from reference TRBV7-3 and TRBJ2-1): GAGVSQTPSNKVTEKGKYVELRCDPISGHTALYWYRQSLGQGPEFLIYFQGTGAADDSGLPNDRFFAVRPEGSVSTLKIQRTERGDSAVYLCASSLDSSSYNEQFFGPGTRLTVL.